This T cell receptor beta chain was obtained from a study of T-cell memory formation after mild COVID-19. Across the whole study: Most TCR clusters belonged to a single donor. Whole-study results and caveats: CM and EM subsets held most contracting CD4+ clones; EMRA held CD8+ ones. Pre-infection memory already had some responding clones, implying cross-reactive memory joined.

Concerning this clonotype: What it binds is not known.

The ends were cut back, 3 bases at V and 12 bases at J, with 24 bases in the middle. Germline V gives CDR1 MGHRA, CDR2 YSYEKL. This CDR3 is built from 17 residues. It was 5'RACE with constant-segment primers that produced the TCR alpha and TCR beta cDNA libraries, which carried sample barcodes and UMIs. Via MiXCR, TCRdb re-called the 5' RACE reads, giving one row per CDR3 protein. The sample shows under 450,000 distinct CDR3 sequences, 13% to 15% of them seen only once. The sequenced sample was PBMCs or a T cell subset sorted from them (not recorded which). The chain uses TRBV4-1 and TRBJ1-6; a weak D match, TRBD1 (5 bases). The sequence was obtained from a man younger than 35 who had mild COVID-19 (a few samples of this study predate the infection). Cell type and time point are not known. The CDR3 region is CASSQPTAGREVLPLHF. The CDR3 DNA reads TGCGCCAGCAGCCAGCCTACCGCAGGGAGGGAAGTTCTACCCCTCCACTTT.